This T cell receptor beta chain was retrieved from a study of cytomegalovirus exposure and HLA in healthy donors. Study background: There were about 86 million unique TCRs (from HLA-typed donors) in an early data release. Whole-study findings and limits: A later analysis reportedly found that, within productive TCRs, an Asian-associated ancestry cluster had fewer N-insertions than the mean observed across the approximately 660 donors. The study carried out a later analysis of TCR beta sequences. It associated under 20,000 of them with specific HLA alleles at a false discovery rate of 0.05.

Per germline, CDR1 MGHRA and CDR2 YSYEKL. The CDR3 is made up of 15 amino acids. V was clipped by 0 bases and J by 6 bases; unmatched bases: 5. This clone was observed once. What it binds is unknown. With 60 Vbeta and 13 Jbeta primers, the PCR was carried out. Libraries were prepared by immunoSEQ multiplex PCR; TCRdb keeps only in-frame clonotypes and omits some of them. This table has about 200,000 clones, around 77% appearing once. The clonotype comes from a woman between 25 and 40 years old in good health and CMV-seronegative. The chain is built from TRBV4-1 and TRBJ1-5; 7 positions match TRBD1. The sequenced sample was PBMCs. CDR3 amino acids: CASSQEMTGSQPQHF. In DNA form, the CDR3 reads TGCGCCAGCAGCCAAGAAATGACAGGGTCTCAGCCCCAGCATTTT.